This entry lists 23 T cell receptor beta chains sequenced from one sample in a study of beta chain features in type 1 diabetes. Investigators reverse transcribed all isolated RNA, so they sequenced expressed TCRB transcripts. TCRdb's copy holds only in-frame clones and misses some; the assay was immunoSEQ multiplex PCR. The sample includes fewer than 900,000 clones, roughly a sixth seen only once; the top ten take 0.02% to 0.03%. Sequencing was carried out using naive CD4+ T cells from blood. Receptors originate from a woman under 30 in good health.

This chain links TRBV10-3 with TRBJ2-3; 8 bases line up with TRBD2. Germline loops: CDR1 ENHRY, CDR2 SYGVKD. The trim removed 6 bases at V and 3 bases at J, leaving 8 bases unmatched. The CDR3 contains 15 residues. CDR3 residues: CAISLGGGDTDTQYF. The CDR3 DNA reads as TGTGCCATCAGCCTCGGGGGGGGTGATACAGATACGCAGTATTTT.

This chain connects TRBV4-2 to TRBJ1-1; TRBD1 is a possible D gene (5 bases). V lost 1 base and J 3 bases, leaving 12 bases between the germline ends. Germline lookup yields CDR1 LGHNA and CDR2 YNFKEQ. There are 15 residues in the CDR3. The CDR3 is CASSQGRAQDTEAFF. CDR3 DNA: TGTGCCAGCAGCCAAGGGAGAGCACAGGACACTGAAGCTTTCTTT.

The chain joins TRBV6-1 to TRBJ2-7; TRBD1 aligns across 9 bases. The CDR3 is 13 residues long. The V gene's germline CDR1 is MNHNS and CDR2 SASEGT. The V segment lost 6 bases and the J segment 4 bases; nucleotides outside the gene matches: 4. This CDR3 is CASRRQGGYEQYF. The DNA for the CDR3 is TGTGCCAGCAGGAGACAGGGGGGTTACGAGCAGTACTTC.

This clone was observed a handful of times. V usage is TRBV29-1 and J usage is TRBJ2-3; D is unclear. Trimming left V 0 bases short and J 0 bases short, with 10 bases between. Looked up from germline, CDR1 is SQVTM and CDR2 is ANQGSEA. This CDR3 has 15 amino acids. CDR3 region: CSVEDGPGSTDTQYF. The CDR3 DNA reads TGCAGCGTTGAAGATGGTCCCGGCAGCACAGATACGCAGTATTTT.

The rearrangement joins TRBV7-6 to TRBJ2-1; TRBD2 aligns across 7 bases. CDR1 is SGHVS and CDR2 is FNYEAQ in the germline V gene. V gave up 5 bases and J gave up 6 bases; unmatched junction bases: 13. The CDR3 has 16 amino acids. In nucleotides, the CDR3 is TGTGCCAGCAGCAACCTCGCGGGAGTTTCGGGCAATGAGCAGTTCTTC. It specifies CASSNLAGVSGNEQFF.

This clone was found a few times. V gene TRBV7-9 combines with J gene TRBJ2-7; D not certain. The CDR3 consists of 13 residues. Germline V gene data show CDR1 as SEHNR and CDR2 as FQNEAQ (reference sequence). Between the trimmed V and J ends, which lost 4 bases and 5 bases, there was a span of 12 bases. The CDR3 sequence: CASSYPNTHEQYF. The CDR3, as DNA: TGTGCCAGCAGCTACCCCAATACCCACGAGCAGTACTTC.

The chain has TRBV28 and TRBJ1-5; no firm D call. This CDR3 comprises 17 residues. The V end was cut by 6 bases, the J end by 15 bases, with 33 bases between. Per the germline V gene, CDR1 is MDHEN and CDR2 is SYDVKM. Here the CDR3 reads CASSRNGWVGSSVNRHF. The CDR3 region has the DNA TGTGCCAGCAGCAGAAATGGGTGGGTGGGATCGAGCGTAAATCGGCATTTT.

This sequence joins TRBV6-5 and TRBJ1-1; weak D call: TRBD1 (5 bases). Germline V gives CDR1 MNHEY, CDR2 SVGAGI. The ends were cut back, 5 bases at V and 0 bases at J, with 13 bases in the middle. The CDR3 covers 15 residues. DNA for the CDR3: TGTGCCAGCAGTCCAGGCCAGGGTATGAACACTGAAGCTTTCTTT. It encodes CASSPGQGMNTEAFF.

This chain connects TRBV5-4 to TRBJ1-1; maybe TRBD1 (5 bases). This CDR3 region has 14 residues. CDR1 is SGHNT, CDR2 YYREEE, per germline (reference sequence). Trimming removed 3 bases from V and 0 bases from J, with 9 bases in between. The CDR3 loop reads CASSSGGMNTEAFF. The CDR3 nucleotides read TGTGCCAGCAGCTCGGGGGGTATGAACACTGAAGCTTTCTTT.

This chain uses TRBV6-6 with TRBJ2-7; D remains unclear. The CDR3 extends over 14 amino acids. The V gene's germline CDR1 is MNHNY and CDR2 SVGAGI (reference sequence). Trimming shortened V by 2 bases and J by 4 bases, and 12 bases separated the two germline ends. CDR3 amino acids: CASSYEKLGYEQYF. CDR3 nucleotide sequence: TGTGCCAGCAGTTACGAGAAACTCGGATACGAGCAGTACTTC.

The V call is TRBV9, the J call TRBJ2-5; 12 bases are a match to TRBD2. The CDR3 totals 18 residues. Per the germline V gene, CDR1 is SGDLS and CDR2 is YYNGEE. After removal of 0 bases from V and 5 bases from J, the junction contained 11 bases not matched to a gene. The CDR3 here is CASSVAPTATSGSETQYF. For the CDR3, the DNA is TGTGCCAGCAGCGTAGCCCCAACTGCGACTAGCGGGAGTGAGACCCAGTACTTC.

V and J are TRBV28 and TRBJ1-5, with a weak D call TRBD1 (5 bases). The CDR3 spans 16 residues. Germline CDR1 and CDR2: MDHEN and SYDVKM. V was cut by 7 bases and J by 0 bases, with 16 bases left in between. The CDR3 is CASISPQQASNQPQHF. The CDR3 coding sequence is TGTGCCAGCATCTCCCCTCAACAGGCTAGCAATCAGCCCCAGCATTTT.

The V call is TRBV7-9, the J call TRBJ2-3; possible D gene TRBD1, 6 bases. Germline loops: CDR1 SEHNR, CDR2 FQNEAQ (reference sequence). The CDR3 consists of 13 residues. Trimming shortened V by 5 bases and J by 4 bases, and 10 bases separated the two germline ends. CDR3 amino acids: CASSIQGSDTQYF. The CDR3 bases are TGTGCCAGCAGCATACAGGGTTCAGATACGCAGTATTTT.

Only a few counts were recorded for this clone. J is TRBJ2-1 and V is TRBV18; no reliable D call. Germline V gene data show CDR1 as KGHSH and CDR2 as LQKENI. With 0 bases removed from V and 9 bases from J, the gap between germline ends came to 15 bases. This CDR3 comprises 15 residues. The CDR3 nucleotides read TGTGCCAGCTCACCACCGTCACAGCCCTACGGTGAGCAGTTCTTC. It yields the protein CASSPPSQPYGEQFF.

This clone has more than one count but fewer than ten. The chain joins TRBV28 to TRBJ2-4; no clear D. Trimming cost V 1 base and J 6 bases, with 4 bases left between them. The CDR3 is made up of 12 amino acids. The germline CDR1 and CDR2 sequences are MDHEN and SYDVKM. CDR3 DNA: TGTGCCAGCAGTTTATCAGGAAACATTCAGTACTTC. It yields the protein CASSLSGNIQYF.

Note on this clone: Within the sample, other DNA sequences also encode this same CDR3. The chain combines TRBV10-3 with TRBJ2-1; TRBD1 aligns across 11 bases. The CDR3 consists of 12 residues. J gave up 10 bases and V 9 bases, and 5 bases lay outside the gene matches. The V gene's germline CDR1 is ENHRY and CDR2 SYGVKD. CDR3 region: CAIRTGGGEQFF. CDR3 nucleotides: TGTGCCATTCGGACAGGGGGCGGGGAGCAGTTCTTC.

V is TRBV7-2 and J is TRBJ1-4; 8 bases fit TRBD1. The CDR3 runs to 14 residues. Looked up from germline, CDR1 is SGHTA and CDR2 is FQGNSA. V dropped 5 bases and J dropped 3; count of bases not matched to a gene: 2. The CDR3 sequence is CASSQGQANEKLFF. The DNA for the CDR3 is TGTGCCAGCAGCCAGGGACAGGCTAATGAAAAACTGTTTTTT. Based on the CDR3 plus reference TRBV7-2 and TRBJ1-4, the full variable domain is GAGVSQSPSNKVTEKGKDVELRCDPISGHTALYWYRQSLGQGLEFLIYFQGNSAPDKSGLPSDRFSAERTGGSVSTLTIQRTQQEDSAVYLCASSQGQANEKLFFGSGTQLSVL.

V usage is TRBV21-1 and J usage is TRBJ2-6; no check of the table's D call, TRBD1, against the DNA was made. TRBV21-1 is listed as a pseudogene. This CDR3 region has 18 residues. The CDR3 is CASNGEDRGRTGANVLTF. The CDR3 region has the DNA TGTGCCAGCAACGGTGAGGACAGGGGTCGTACTGGGGCCAACGTCCTGACTTTC.

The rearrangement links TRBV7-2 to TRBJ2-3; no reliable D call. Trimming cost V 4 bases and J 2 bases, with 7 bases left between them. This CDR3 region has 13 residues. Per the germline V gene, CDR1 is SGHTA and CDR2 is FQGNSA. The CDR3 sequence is CASSSITTDTQYF. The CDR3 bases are TGTGCCAGCAGCTCGATCACCACAGATACGCAGTATTTT. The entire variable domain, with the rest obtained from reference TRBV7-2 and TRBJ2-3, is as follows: GAGVSQSPSNKVTEKGKDVELRCDPISGHTALYWYRQSLGQGLEFLIYFQGNSAPDKSGLPSDRFSAERTGGSVSTLTIQRTQQEDSAVYLCASSSITTDTQYFGPGTRLTVL.

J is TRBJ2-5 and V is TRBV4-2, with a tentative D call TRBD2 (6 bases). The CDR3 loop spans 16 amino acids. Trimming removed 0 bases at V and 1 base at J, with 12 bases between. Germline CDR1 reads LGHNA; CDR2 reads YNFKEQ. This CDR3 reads CASSQEAPGLQETQYF. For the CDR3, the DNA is TGTGCCAGCAGCCAAGAAGCTCCGGGACTCCAAGAGACCCAGTACTTC.

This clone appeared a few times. The CDR3 DNA is TGTGCCAGCAGCCCTAACGACAGCTACGAGCAGTACTTC. It is translated as CASSPNDSYEQYF. This chain links TRBV7-9 with TRBJ2-7, with D maybe TRBD1 (5 bases). Looked up from germline, CDR1 is SEHNR and CDR2 is FQNEAQ (reference sequence). V was trimmed by 5 bases and J by 3 bases, leaving 11 bases between them. CDR3 length: 13 amino acids.

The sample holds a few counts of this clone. The DNA of the CDR3 is TGTGCCAGCAGCCTGTCTAGCGGGATTGTTACAGATACGCAGTATTTT. Its protein product is CASSLSSGIVTDTQYF. The chain couples TRBV7-2 to TRBJ2-3, with 9 bases lining up with TRBD2. The germline V gene encodes CDR1 SGHTA and CDR2 FQGNSA. This CDR3 spans 16 amino acids. With 5 bases clipped from V and 3 bases from J, the junction kept 9 bases outside the gene matches.

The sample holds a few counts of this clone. In DNA, the CDR3 is TGCAGCGTTGAAAGGGTGTATGGCTACACCTTC. Residues: CSVERVYGYTF. V gene TRBV29-1 combines with J gene TRBJ1-2, with D unresolved. Germline CDR1 SQVTM, CDR2 ANQGSEA. V was clipped by 2 bases and J by 5 bases, with 6 bases between them. The CDR3 is 11 amino acids.